Each of the 30 T cell receptor beta chains below was sequenced from the same sample in a study of Tregs in tolerant kidney transplant recipients. Related graft donors supplied nonmyeloablative bone marrow transplants, and mixed chimerism was transient. The repertoire was sequenced with immunoSEQ multiplex PCR; TCRdb's copy has only in-frame clones and lacks some. The data contain fewer than 95,000 clones, 93% of them singletons. Material: CD4+ T cells from blood (PBMCs), obtained 12 months after the transplant. These receptors all come from a human patient who received a combined kidney and bone marrow transplant. Some T cells may possibly be graft donor cells.

CDR3 sequence: CASSQVAFLAGGGNEQFF. In DNA, the CDR3 is TGCGCCAGCAGCCAAGTCGCTTTTTTAGCGGGGGGAGGGAATGAGCAGTTCTTC. J is TRBJ2-1 and V is TRBV4-1, with 10 bases identical to TRBD2. CDR1 MGHRA and CDR2 YSYEKL come from the germline V gene. Losses at the gene ends were 1 base for V and 7 bases for J; bases not matched to a gene: 13. The CDR3 runs to 18 residues.

The table lists this clone with a count of one. As DNA, the CDR3 is TGTGCCAGCAGCTTCACAGGGAGTAGCAATCAGCCCCAGCATTTT. It is translated as CASSFTGSSNQPQHF. The chain links TRBV7-2 to TRBJ1-5, with a tentative D call TRBD1 (6 bases). This CDR3 is built from 15 residues. Trimming shortened V by 3 bases and J by 0 bases, and 9 bases separated the two germline ends. CDR1 and CDR2 (germline): SGHTA, FQGNSA.

The chain joins TRBV5-1 to TRBJ2-7; weak D call: TRBD1 (5 bases). Trimming took off 3 bases at V and 0 bases at J, with 16 bases between the two ends. This CDR3 spans 16 amino acids. From germline, CDR1 is SGHRS and CDR2 YFSETQ. The CDR3 bases are TGCGCCAGCAGCTCCCGGGCAGGGTCCTACTCCTACGAGCAGTACTTC. Translation: CASSSRAGSYSYEQYF. Variable domain in full (rest from reference TRBV5-1 and TRBJ2-7): KAGVTQTPRYLIKTRGQQVTLSCSPISGHRSVSWYQQTPGQGLQFLFEYFSETQRNKGNFPGRFSGRQFSNSRSEMNVSTLELGDSALYLCASSSRAGSYSYEQYFGPGTRLTVT.

J is TRBJ1-5 and V is TRBV11-3; D not certain. CDR3 size: 14 residues. CDR1 SGHNT and CDR2 YENEEA come from the germline V gene. Trimming shortened V by 2 bases and J by 2 bases, and 7 bases separated the two germline ends. CDR3 bases: TGTGCCAGCAGCTTAAGGAGTGGCAATCAGCCCCAGCATTTT. Its protein is CASSLRSGNQPQHF.

This sequence joins TRBV27 and TRBJ1-2; the match to TRBD1 covers 7 bases. The CDR3 has 14 amino acids. Germline V gives CDR1 MNHEY, CDR2 SMNVEV (reference sequence). J gave up 2 bases and V 6 bases, and 6 bases lay outside the gene matches. The CDR3 sequence: CASRTQGVNYGYTF. CDR3 DNA: TGTGCCAGCAGAACTCAGGGGGTGAACTATGGCTACACCTTC.

The chain joins TRBV7-2 to TRBJ1-6; 8 nucleotides align to TRBD1. Germline V gene data show CDR1 as SGHTA and CDR2 as FQGNSA. V lost 1 base, J lost 9 bases, and 5 bases stayed unmatched. The CDR3 spans 15 residues. This CDR3 reads CASSLDGTGSSPLHF. CDR3 in DNA: TGTGCCAGCAGCTTAGATGGGACAGGATCTTCACCCCTCCACTTT. Complete variable domain (other parts from reference TRBV7-2 and TRBJ1-6): GAGVSQSPSNKVTEKGKDVELRCDPISGHTALYWYRQSLGQGLEFLIYFQGNSAPDKSGLPSDRFSAERTGGSVSTLTIQRTQQEDSAVYLCASSLDGTGSSPLHFGNGTRLTVT.

The CDR3 sequence: CASSFIYEQYF. CDR3 nucleotides: TGTGCCAGCAGTTTCATCTACGAGCAGTACTTC. The J gene is TRBJ2-5, the V gene TRBV28, with D unresolved. The end of the DNA fits TRBJ2-7 better, so the J call may be wrong. The CDR3 has 11 residues. CDR1 is MDHEN, CDR2 SYDVKM, per germline.

The chain is built from TRBV7-9 and TRBJ1-4, with D possibly matching TRBD1 (6 bases). The CDR3 contains 16 residues. The V end lost 2 bases, the J end lost 3 bases, and 13 bases lay between the germline ends. Germline CDR1 and CDR2: SEHNR and FQNEAQ (reference sequence). Written as DNA, the CDR3 is TGTGCCAGCAGCTTAACACAGGGTGTTGCTAATGAAAAACTGTTTTTT. Translation gives CASSLTQGVANEKLFF.

Comment on this clone: Other nucleotide sequences in the sample specify the same CDR3. The V and J genes are TRBV2 and TRBJ1-6; 7 nucleotides line up with TRBD1. V trimming: 10 bases; J trimming: 0 bases; junction bases outside the gene matches: 3. CDR3 length equals 14 residues. The germline V gene encodes CDR1 SNHLY and CDR2 FYNNEI. CDR3 sequence reads: CANGDSSYNSPLHF. In nucleotides, the CDR3 is TGTGCCAACGGGGACAGCTCCTATAATTCACCCCTCCACTTT.

Of note for this clone: The junction and the germline gene differ at one end; a read error may be behind it. This rearrangement joins TRBV7-2 to TRBJ2-7, with TRBD2 identical over 9 bases. The CDR3 is made up of 14 amino acids. In germline, CDR1 is SGHTA, CDR2 FQGNSA. CDR3 DNA sequence: TGTGCCAGCAGCTATAGCGGGAGCTCCTCCGAGCAGTACTTC. Amino acids: CASSYSGSSSEQYF.

The chain is built from TRBV4-2 and TRBJ2-1; 9 bases map to TRBD2. There are 15 residues in the CDR3. CDR1 and CDR2 (germline): LGHNA, YNFKEQ. V gave up 4 bases and J gave up 5 bases; unmatched junction bases: 6. The CDR3 loop is CASSPRGGQNNEQFF. CDR3 nucleotides: TGTGCCAGCAGCCCGCGGGGGGGCCAGAACAATGAGCAGTTCTTC.

The chain uses TRBV28 and TRBJ2-1; 7 nucleotides match TRBD2. From germline, CDR1 is MDHEN and CDR2 SYDVKM. CDR3 length: 16 residues. The V segment lost 5 bases and the J segment 1 base; nucleotides outside the gene matches: 8. The CDR3 DNA is TGTGCCAGCAGTATCCTACTAGCGAAGTCCTACAATGAGCAGTTCTTC. This translates into CASSILLAKSYNEQFF. Filled out from reference TRBV28 and TRBJ2-1, the complete variable domain reads DVKVTQSSRYLVKRTGEKVFLECVQDMDHENMFWYRQDPGLGLRLIYFSYDVKMKEKGDIPEGYSVSREKKERFSLILESASTNQTSMYLCASSILLAKSYNEQFFGPGTRLTVL.

This chain connects TRBV19 to TRBJ2-3; maybe TRBD2 (7 bases). The germline CDR1 and CDR2 sequences are LNHDA and SQIVND (reference sequence). V dropped 2 bases and J dropped 3 bases, with 18 bases sitting between them. The CDR3 is made up of 17 amino acids. The CDR3 loop reads CASSITGGGIGTDTQYF. The CDR3 nucleotides are TGTGCCAGTAGTATAACGGGGGGCGGGATCGGGACAGATACGCAGTATTTT.

The rearrangement uses TRBV4-2 and TRBJ2-1, with TRBD2 matching 8 bases. Looked up from germline, CDR1 is LGHNA and CDR2 is YNFKEQ. This CDR3 has 16 amino acids. The V gene end was trimmed by 1 base and the J gene end by 5 bases; junction bases not matched to a gene: 7. The DNA for the CDR3 is TGTGCCAGCAGCCAAGGGGCTAGCGGGTTCGACAATGAGCAGTTCTTC. Amino acids: CASSQGASGFDNEQFF.

This sequence joins TRBV19 and TRBJ2-1, with D perhaps TRBD2 (5 bases). Germline V lookup: CDR1 LNHDA, CDR2 SQIVND (reference sequence). The V end lost 5 bases, the J end lost 7 bases, and 15 bases lay between the germline ends. The CDR3 extends over 14 amino acids. DNA for the CDR3: TGTGCCAGTAGTCGGCAGATAACGGGGAATGAGCAGTTCTTC. It specifies CASSRQITGNEQFF. Looking up the rest from reference TRBV19 and TRBJ2-1 gives the full variable domain: DGGITQSPKYLFRKEGQNVTLSCEQNLNHDAMYWYRQDPGQGLRLIYYSQIVNDFQKGDIAEGYSVSREKKESFPLTVTSAQKNPTAFYLCASSRQITGNEQFFGPGTRLTVL.

J is TRBJ2-1 and V is TRBV5-1; TRBD1 might be the D (5 bases). This CDR3 region has 15 residues. V shed 5 bases and J shed 0 bases, with 12 bases lying between them. The germline gives CDR1 SGHRS, CDR2 YFSETQ. The CDR3 DNA reads as TGCGCCAGCAGTGAGACAGAGAGCTCCTACAATGAGCAGTTCTTC. Protein sequence: CASSETESSYNEQFF. The whole variable domain, remainder taken from reference TRBV5-1 and TRBJ2-1, is KAGVTQTPRYLIKTRGQQVTLSCSPISGHRSVSWYQQTPGQGLQFLFEYFSETQRNKGNFPGRFSGRQFSNSRSEMNVSTLELGDSALYLCASSETESSYNEQFFGPGTRLTVL.

The chain couples TRBV5-1 to TRBJ2-3; 10 bases are a match to TRBD2. The V gene end was trimmed by 2 bases and the J gene end by 3 bases; junction bases not matched to a gene: 3. Per the germline V gene, CDR1 is SGHRS and CDR2 is YFSETQ. This CDR3 region has 15 residues. CDR3 in DNA: TGCGCCAGCAGCTTCGGTAGCGGGAGGACAGATACGCAGTATTTT. Its translation: CASSFGSGRTDTQYF.

V is TRBV7-8 and J is TRBJ2-3; D gene unclear. The V end was cut by 4 bases, the J end by 1 base, with 12 bases between. CDR1 and CDR2 (germline): SGHVS, FQNEAQ. The CDR3 loop spans 15 amino acids. Here the CDR3 reads CASSSQVRGTDTQYF. DNA of the CDR3: TGTGCCAGCAGCTCCCAGGTCCGAGGCACAGATACGCAGTATTTT.

With respect to this clone: This sample includes further DNA sequences coding for the same CDR3. The chain has TRBV7-2 and TRBJ2-7; D uncertain. V was clipped by 5 bases and J by 1 base, with 3 bases between them. Germline CDR1 SGHTA, CDR2 FQGNSA. The CDR3 spans 11 residues. CDR3 in DNA: TGTGCCAGCAGCCTGTCCTACGAGCAGTACTTC. As protein: CASSLSYEQYF.

J is TRBJ1-2 and V is TRBV5-6; 7 bases are shared with TRBD1. V shed 5 bases and J 5 bases; nucleotides not matched to a gene: 9. CDR1 and CDR2 from the germline V gene are SGHDT and YYEEEE. The CDR3 loop spans 14 amino acids. Written as DNA, the CDR3 is TGTGCCAGCAGTCGAACAGGGGTAGGGTATGGCTACACCTTC. It translates to CASSRTGVGYGYTF.

J is TRBJ2-5 and V is TRBV6-5, with a possible D match to TRBD1 (5 bases). The germline V gene encodes CDR1 MNHEY and CDR2 SVGAGI. V was cut by 3 bases and J by 4 bases, with 15 bases left in between. The CDR3 consists of 15 residues. The DNA for the CDR3 is TGTGCCAGCAGTTATAGTAGGGGTGTGGGAGAGACCCAGTACTTC. This codes for CASSYSRGVGETQYF.

The chain recombines TRBV5-1 with TRBJ1-3, with a weak D call TRBD1 (5 bases). CDR1 and CDR2 (germline): SGHRS, YFSETQ. V dropped 2 bases and J dropped 4 bases, with 16 bases sitting between them. This CDR3 is built from 16 residues. The CDR3 region has the DNA TGCGCCAGCAGCTTACCAGACAGCTCTCAGGGAAACACCATATATTTT. It yields the protein CASSLPDSSQGNTIYF.

The CDR3 loop is CSVDSGLANEQFF. The DNA of the CDR3 is TGCAGCGTTGATTCAGGCCTTGCCAATGAGCAGTTCTTC. The J gene is TRBJ2-1, the V gene TRBV29-1; D uncertain. V was shortened by 3 bases and J by 6 bases, with 12 bases between the two germline ends. This CDR3 spans 13 amino acids. Germline CDR1 is SQVTM and CDR2 is ANQGSEA.

The genes are TRBV10-1 and TRBJ2-3; D gene unclear. The germline V and J ends were trimmed by 4 bases and 2 bases, with 22 bases remaining between them. CDR1 is WNHNN, CDR2 SYGVQD, per germline (reference sequence). The CDR3 loop spans 18 amino acids. The CDR3 loop is CASSGLTHLTHPTDTQYF. CDR3 in DNA: TGCGCCAGCAGTGGTCTTACGCACCTAACCCACCCCACAGATACGCAGTATTTT.

V and J are TRBV27 and TRBJ2-3; tentatively, D is TRBD2 (5 bases). V was trimmed by 0 bases and J by 4 bases, leaving 11 bases between them. CDR1 is MNHEY and CDR2 is SMNVEV in the germline V gene (reference sequence). CDR3 length: 15 amino acids. The CDR3 protein is CASSLSALASDTQYF. In DNA, the CDR3 is TGTGCCAGCAGTTTATCGGCTCTAGCCTCAGATACGCAGTATTTT.

Details on this clone: At one end, the junction sequence differs from germline, possibly due to a read error. The chain carries TRBV7-3 and TRBJ2-3; tentative D call: TRBD1 (5 bases). The CDR3 is made up of 16 amino acids. From germline, CDR1 is SGHTA and CDR2 FQGTGA. The CDR3 loop is CASSPAGKLRTNTQYF. The CDR3 coding sequence is TGTGCCAGCAGCCCCGCAGGGAAACTACGCACAAATACGCAGTATTTT.

This clone occurred a few times. This chain links TRBV14 with TRBJ1-1, with D perhaps matching TRBD1 (5 bases). The CDR3 sequence is 14 residues long. V was cut by 10 bases and J by 5 bases, with 20 bases left in between. Germline V CDR1 and CDR2: SGHDN, FVKESK. CDR3 amino acids: CATSGPWRGTEAFF. CDR3 bases: TGTGCCACCTCGGGACCTTGGCGGGGGACTGAAGCTTTCTTT.

The chain recombines TRBV11-2 with TRBJ2-1, with TRBD1 identical over 11 bases. V gave up 2 bases and J gave up 6 bases; unmatched junction bases: 6. Germline assignment: CDR1 SGHAT and CDR2 FQNNGV. CDR3 length: 16 residues. CDR3 sequence reads: CASSLSRTGGINEQFF. The CDR3 DNA reads as TGTGCCAGCAGCTTAAGTCGGACAGGGGGCATCAATGAGCAGTTCTTC. Based on the CDR3 plus reference TRBV11-2 and TRBJ2-1, the full variable domain is EAGVAQSPRYKIIEKRQSVAFWCNPISGHATLYWYQQILGQGPKLLIQFQNNGVVDDSQLPKDRFSAERLKGVDSTLKIQPAKLEDSAVYLCASSLSRTGGINEQFFGPGTRLTVL.

The chain is built from TRBV6-1 and TRBJ2-2; D perhaps matches TRBD1 (5 bases). This CDR3 is built from 15 residues. V gave up 3 bases and J gave up 2 bases, with 10 bases separating them. Looked up from germline, CDR1 is MNHNS and CDR2 is SASEGT. The CDR3 loop reads CASSDRVLNTGELFF. CDR3 DNA: TGTGCCAGCAGTGACAGGGTATTAAACACCGGGGAGCTGTTTTTT.

V usage is TRBV29-1 and J usage is TRBJ1-2, with D unresolved. Trimming took 0 bases from V and 5 from J, leaving 10 bases between them. Germline V CDR1 and CDR2: SQVTM, ANQGSEA. The CDR3 covers 13 residues. The CDR3 here is CSVEDLPRYGYTF. The CDR3 DNA sequence: TGCAGCGTTGAAGATCTCCCGCGGTATGGCTACACCTTC.